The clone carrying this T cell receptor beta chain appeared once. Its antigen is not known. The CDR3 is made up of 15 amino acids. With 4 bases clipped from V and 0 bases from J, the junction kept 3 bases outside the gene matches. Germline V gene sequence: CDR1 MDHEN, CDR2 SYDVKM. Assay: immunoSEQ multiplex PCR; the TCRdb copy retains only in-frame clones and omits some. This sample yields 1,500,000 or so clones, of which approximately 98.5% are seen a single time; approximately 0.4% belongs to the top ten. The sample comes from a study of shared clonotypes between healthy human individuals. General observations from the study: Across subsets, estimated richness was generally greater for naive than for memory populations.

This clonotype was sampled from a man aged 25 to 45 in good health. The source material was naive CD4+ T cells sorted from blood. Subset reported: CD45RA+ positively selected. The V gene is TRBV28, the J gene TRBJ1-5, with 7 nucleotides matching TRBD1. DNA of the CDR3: TGTGCCAGCAGTTCAGGGGGATATAGCAATCAGCCCCAGCATTTT. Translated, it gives CASSSGGYSNQPQHF.